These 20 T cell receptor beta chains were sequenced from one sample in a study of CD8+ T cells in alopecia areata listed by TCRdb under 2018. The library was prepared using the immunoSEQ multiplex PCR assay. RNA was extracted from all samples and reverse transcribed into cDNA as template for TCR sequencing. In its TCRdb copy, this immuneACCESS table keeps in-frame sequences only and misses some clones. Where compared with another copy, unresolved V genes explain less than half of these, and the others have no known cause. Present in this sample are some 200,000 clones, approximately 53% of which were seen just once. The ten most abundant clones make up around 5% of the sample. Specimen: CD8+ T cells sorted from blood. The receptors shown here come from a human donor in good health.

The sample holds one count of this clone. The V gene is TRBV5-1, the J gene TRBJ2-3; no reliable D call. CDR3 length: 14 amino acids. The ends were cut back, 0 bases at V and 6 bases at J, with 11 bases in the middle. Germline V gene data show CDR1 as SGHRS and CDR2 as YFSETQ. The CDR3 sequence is CASSLASGGDTQYF. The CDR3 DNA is TGCGCCAGCAGCTTGGCCTCAGGCGGTGATACGCAGTATTTT.

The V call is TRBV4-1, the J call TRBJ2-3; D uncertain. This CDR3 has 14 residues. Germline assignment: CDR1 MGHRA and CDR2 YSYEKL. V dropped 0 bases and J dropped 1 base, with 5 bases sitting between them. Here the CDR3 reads CASSQDEGTDTQYF. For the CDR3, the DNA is TGCGCCAGCAGCCAAGATGAGGGCACAGATACGCAGTATTTT.

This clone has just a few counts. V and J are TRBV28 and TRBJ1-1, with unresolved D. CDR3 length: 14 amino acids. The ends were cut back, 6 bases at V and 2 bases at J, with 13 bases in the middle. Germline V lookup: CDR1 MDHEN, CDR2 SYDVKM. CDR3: CASSPRTVNTEAFF. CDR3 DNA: TGTGCCAGCAGCCCGAGGACCGTCAACACTGAAGCTTTCTTT.

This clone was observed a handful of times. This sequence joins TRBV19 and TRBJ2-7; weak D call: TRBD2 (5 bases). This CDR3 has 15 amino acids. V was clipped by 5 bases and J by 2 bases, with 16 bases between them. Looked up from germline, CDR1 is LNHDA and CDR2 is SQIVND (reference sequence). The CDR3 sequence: CASSPVKTAAYEQYF. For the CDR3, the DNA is TGTGCCAGTAGTCCGGTTAAAACAGCGGCCTACGAGCAGTACTTC. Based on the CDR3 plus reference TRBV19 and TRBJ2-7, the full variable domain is DGGITQSPKYLFRKEGQNVTLSCEQNLNHDAMYWYRQDPGQGLRLIYYSQIVNDFQKGDIAEGYSVSREKKESFPLTVTSAQKNPTAFYLCASSPVKTAAYEQYFGPGTRLTVT.

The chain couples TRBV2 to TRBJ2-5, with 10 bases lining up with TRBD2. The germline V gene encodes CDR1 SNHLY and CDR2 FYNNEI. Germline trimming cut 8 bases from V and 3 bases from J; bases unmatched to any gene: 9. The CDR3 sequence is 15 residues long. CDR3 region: CASSDSGGTKETQYF. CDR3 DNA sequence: TGTGCCAGCTCGGATAGCGGGGGGACAAAAGAGACCCAGTACTTC.

For the CDR3, the DNA is TGTGCCAGTAGTAAAGGGACACTTATGAACACTGAAGCTTTCTTT. This sequence encodes CASSKGTLMNTEAFF. V is TRBV19 and J is TRBJ1-1; TRBD1 might be the D (6 bases). The CDR3 has 15 residues. CDR1 and CDR2 (germline): LNHDA, SQIVND (reference sequence). V was clipped by 4 bases and J by 0 bases, with 12 bases between them.

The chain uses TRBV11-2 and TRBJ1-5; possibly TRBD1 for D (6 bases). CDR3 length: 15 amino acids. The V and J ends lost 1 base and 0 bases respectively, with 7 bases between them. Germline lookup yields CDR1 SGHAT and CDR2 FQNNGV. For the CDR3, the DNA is TGTGCCAGCAGCTTAGTAGGGGGTAGCAATCAGCCCCAGCATTTT. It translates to CASSLVGGSNQPQHF.

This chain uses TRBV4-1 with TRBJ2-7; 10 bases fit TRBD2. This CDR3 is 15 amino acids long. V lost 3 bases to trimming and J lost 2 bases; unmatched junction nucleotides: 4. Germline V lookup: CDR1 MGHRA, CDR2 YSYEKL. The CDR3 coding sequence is TGCGCCAGCAGCCAGCTAGCGGGGGCCACCTACGAGCAGTACTTC. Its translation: CASSQLAGATYEQYF.

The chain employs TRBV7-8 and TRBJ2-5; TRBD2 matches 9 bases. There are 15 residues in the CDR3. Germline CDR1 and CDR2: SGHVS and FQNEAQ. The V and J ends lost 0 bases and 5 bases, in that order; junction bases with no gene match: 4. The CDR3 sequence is CASSLAGTSSETQYF. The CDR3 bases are TGTGCCAGCAGCTTAGCCGGGACTAGCAGCGAGACCCAGTACTTC.

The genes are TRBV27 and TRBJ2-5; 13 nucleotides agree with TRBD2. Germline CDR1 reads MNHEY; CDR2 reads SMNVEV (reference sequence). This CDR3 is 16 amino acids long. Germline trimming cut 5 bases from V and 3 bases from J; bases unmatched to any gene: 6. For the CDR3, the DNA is TGTGCCAGCAGTCCCCCGGGACTAGCGGGGAAAGAGACCCAGTACTTC. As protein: CASSPPGLAGKETQYF.

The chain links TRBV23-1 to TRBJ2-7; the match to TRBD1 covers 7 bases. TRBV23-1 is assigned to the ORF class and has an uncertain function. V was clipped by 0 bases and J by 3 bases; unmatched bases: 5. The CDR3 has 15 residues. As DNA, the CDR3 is TGCGCCAGCAGTCAATCAAGGGGGCAGGGCTACGAGCAGTACTTC. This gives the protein CASSQSRGQGYEQYF.

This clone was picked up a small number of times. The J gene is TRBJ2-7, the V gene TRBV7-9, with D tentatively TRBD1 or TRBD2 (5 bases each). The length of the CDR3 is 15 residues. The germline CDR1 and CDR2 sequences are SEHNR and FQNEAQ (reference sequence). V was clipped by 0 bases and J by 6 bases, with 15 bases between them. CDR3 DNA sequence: TGTGCCAGCAGCTTAGCTCCCGGACCGGGGCTCGAGCAGTACTTC. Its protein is CASSLAPGPGLEQYF.

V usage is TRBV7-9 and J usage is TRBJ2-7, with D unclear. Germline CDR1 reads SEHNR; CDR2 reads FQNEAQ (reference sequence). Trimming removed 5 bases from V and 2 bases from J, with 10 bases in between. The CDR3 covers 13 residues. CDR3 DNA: TGTGCCAGCAGCCCGGTTTCTGCCTACGAGCAGTACTTC. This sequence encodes CASSPVSAYEQYF.

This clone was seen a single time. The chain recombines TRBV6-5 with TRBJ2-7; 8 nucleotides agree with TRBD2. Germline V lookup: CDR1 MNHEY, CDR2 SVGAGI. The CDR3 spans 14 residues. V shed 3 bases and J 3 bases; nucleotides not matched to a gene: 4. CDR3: CASSYSGESYEQYF. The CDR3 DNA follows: TGTGCCAGCAGTTATAGCGGGGAGAGCTACGAGCAGTACTTC.

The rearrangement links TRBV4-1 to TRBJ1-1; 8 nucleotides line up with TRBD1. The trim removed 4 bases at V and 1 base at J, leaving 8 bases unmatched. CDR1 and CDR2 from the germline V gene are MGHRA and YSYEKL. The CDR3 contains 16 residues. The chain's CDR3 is CASSRVPQGGNTEAFF. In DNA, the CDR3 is TGCGCCAGCAGCCGAGTCCCACAGGGGGGGAACACTGAAGCTTTCTTT.

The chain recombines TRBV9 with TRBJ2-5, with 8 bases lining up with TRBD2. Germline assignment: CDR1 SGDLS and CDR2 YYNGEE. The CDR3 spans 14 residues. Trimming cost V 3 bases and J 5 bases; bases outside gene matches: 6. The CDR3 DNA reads TGTGCCAGCAGCGCAACTAGCGGCTGGGAGACCCAGTACTTC. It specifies CASSATSGWETQYF.

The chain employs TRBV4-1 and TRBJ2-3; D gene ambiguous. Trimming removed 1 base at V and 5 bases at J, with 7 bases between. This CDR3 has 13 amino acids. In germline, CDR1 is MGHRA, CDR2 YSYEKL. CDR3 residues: CASSQGRGDTQYF. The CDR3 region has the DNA TGCGCCAGCAGCCAAGGGCGCGGAGATACGCAGTATTTT.

CDR3 sequence (DNA): TGTGCCAGCAGCCAGGCTAATGAAAAACTGTTTTTT. Translation gives CASSQANEKLFF. The rearrangement uses TRBV25-1 and TRBJ1-4; D gene uncertain. Trimming stripped 6 bases from V and 3 bases from J, with 5 bases between. From germline, CDR1 is MGHDK and CDR2 SYGVNS. The CDR3 has 12 amino acids.

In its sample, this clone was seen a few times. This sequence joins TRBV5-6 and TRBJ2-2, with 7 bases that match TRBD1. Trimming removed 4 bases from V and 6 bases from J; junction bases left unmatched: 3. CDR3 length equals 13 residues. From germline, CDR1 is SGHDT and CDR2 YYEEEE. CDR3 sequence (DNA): TGTGCCAGCAGCGACAGGGTGGCCGGGGAGCTGTTTTTT. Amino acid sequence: CASSDRVAGELFF.

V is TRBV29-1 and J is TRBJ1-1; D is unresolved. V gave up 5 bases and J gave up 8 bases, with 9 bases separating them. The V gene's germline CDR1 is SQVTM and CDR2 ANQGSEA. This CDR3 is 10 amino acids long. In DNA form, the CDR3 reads TGCAGCGTTATGGCAGCGGAAGCTTTCTTT. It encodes CSVMAAEAFF.